The next 15 T cell receptor beta chains were all read from a single sample in a study of blood T cell repertoires in COVID-19. This table comes from immunoSEQ multiplex PCR, and its TCRdb copy is limited to in-frame clones, with some not included. The sample lists roughly 250,000 clones; around 85% were seen once. The sample comprised peripheral blood. The origin of the receptors is a woman in her forties with active or convalescent COVID-19.

This clone was seen only once. The gene calls are TRBV25-1 and TRBJ2-1; TRBD1 aligns across 8 bases. Per germline, CDR1 MGHDK and CDR2 SYGVNS. V lost 0 bases, J lost 4 bases, and 5 bases stayed unmatched. The CDR3 is 16 residues long. The CDR3 DNA follows: TGTGCCAGCAGTGAATATACAGGGGGATTTTACAATGAGCAGTTCTTC. This encodes CASSEYTGGFYNEQFF.

This chain joins TRBV12-3 or TRBV12-4 and TRBJ1-1; perhaps TRBD1 as D (5 bases). Deletions cut 6 bases from V and 3 bases from J, with 11 bases between. The CDR3 contains 13 residues. In DNA, the CDR3 is TGTGCCAGCAGGGATGGGGGGTACACTGAAGCTTTCTTT. Its translation: CASRDGGYTEAFF.

The chain recombines TRBV28 with TRBJ1-2, with D maybe TRBD1 (6 bases). Germline-derived CDR1 and CDR2 are MDHEN and SYDVKM. The V end lost 2 bases, the J end lost 8 bases, and 12 bases lay between the germline ends. The CDR3 length is 13 residues. The CDR3 is CASSLTGIGGYTF. DNA of the CDR3: TGTGCCAGCAGTTTAACAGGGATTGGAGGCTACACCTTC.

The rearrangement links TRBV24-1 to TRBJ2-5, with D possibly TRBD2 on 5 matching bases. CDR1 and CDR2 from the germline V gene are KGHDR and SFDVKD. V shed 4 bases and J shed 4 bases, with 18 bases lying between them. This CDR3 is built from 16 residues. The CDR3 DNA sequence: TGTGCCACCAGTGAAAGTGATATCAGGACTCGAGAGACCCAGTACTTC. This translates into CATSESDIRTRETQYF.

The chain couples TRBV4-2 to TRBJ1-2; D not certain. The CDR3 spans 14 residues. CDR1 and CDR2 (germline): LGHNA, YNFKEQ. V lost 0 bases, J lost 2 bases, and 7 bases lay in between. CDR3 in DNA: TGTGCCAGCAGCCAAGAGGGCGTCAACTATGGCTACACCTTC. This translates into CASSQEGVNYGYTF.

The chain recombines TRBV5-5 with TRBJ2-1; TRBD2 might be the D (6 bases). Germline CDR1 is SGHKS and CDR2 is YYEKEE (reference sequence). V gave up 3 bases and J gave up 8 bases, with 15 bases separating them. The CDR3 is 14 residues long. CDR3 loop: CASSSRVGRHEQFF. The CDR3 nucleotides read TGTGCCAGCAGCTCCAGGGTAGGGAGGCATGAGCAGTTCTTC.

The rearrangement links TRBV3-1 (or the pseudogene TRBV3-2) to TRBJ1-6, with a possible D match to TRBD1 (6 bases). Trimming cost V 4 bases and J 5 bases, with 12 bases left between them. The CDR3 extends over 15 amino acids. Germline V CDR1 and CDR2: LGHDT, YNNKEL (reference sequence). The CDR3 bases are TGTGCCAGCAGCCTCGGGACAAACGATAATTCACCCCTCCACTTT. It translates to CASSLGTNDNSPLHF.

This chain links TRBV7-2 with TRBJ1-2; D unclear. CDR3 length equals 14 residues. CDR1 is SGHTA and CDR2 is FQGNSA in the germline V gene. Trimming shortened V by 2 bases and J by 0 bases, and 7 bases separated the two germline ends. This CDR3 is CASSLHGANYGYTF. CDR3 nucleotide sequence: TGTGCCAGCAGCTTACACGGAGCTAACTATGGCTACACCTTC.

This clone was found a few times. The rearrangement joins TRBV5-1 to TRBJ2-1; D remains ambiguous. Germline V lookup: CDR1 SGHRS, CDR2 YFSETQ. The CDR3 runs 13 residues. V was trimmed by 0 bases and J by 5 bases, leaving 6 bases between them. CDR3: CASSLGLDNEQFF. In DNA, the CDR3 is TGCGCCAGCAGCTTGGGGTTAGACAATGAGCAGTTCTTC.

The gene calls are TRBV11-2 and TRBJ1-1, with 7 bases fitting TRBD1. The CDR3 loop spans 14 amino acids. J was trimmed by 4 bases and V by 4 bases; bases with no gene match: 6. Germline V CDR1 and CDR2: SGHAT, FQNNGV. CDR3: CASSYYRGSTEAFF. CDR3 in DNA: TGTGCCAGCAGCTATTACAGGGGCTCCACTGAAGCTTTCTTT.

V usage is TRBV6-5 and J usage is TRBJ1-4; D might be TRBD1 (6 bases). Trimming stripped 7 bases from V and 6 bases from J, with 18 bases between. The CDR3 is 15 amino acids. Germline-derived CDR1 and CDR2 are MNHEY and SVGAGI. CDR3 loop: CASKATGFPDEKLFF. In DNA, the CDR3 is TGTGCCAGCAAAGCGACAGGATTTCCAGATGAAAAACTGTTTTTT.

This chain connects TRBV6-5 to TRBJ1-2; maybe TRBD1 (6 bases). The CDR3 runs to 14 residues. V was cut by 7 bases and J by 1 base, with 13 bases left in between. The germline CDR1 and CDR2 sequences are MNHEY and SVGAGI. CDR3 sequence (DNA): TGTGCCAGCACGTCCGGACAGTTTAACTATGGCTACACCTTC. Protein: CASTSGQFNYGYTF.

This chain uses TRBV7-9 with TRBJ2-5; possibly TRBD2 for D (5 bases). V was clipped by 5 bases and J by 0 bases, with 13 bases between them. The CDR3 contains 15 residues. Germline V gene data show CDR1 as SEHNR and CDR2 as FQNEAQ (reference sequence). The CDR3 DNA reads as TGTGCCAGCAGCCCCCCCCGGACTTACCAAGAGACCCAGTACTTC. It encodes CASSPPRTYQETQYF.

The chain links TRBV12-2 to TRBJ1-5; TRBD1, the table's D call, was not compared with the DNA. TRBV12-2 is a listed pseudogene. The length of the CDR3 is 24 residues. The CDR3, as DNA: TGTGCAAGTCGCTTAGACAAGCTTTCGGGGCGAGCGAGGCGGAAAGACAGGGGGCCACAGCCCCAGCATTTT. It yields the protein CASRLDKLSGRARRKDRGPQPQHF.

The rearrangement joins TRBV28 to TRBJ2-4; 8 nucleotides agree with TRBD1. Looked up from germline, CDR1 is MDHEN and CDR2 is SYDVKM. V shed 6 bases, J shed 0 bases, and the junction held 10 bases outside the gene matches. The CDR3 extends over 17 amino acids. This CDR3 is CASSPSTGELAKNIQYF. CDR3 nucleotide sequence: TGTGCCAGCAGCCCCTCGACAGGGGAACTAGCCAAAAACATTCAGTACTTC.